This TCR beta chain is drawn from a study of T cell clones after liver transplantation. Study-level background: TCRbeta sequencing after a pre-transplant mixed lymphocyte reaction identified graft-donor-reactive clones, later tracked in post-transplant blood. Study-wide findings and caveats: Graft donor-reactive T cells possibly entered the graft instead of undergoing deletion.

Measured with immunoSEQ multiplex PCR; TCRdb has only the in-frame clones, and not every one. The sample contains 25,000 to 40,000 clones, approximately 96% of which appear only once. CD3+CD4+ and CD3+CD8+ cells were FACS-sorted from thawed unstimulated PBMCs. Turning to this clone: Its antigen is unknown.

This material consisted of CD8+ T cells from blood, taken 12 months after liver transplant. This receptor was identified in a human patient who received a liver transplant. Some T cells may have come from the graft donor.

DNA for the CDR3: TGTGCCAGCAGCGTAGGTAGCGGGAGTTCCCACGAGCAGTACTTC. This sequence encodes CASSVGSGSSHEQYF. The J gene is TRBJ2-7, the V gene TRBV9, with 9 bases matching TRBD2. Germline V gene sequence: CDR1 SGDLS, CDR2 YYNGEE. The CDR3 loop spans 15 amino acids. Losses at the gene ends were 0 bases for V and 5 bases for J; bases not matched to a gene: 6.